This T cell receptor beta chain was sequenced during a study of T cell repertoires in aging, cancer and after chemotherapy. Study at large: Repeat sampling of healthy donors over several months to years showed clear clonal overlap. The whole study produced a dataset of several million TCR reads.

The study's findings and limits: These repertoire data do not allow conclusions about immunological memory after chemotherapy.

TRB rearrangements spanning V, D and J were amplified using mixed TRB-A/B primers. TCRdb re-derived calls from the multiplex PCR reads in MiXCR, one entry per CDR3 protein. Here the sample spans about 4,900 distinct CDR3 sequences, 40% to 60% being singletons. TCR beta rearrangements were amplified from peripheral blood genomic DNA. Worth noting for this clonotype: Its antigen is currently unknown.

V lost 2 bases and J 1 base, leaving 4 bases between the germline ends. The CDR3 length is 13 residues. Germline V gives CDR1 ENHRY, CDR2 SYGVKD. This clonotype was sampled from a human donor in good health. Sequencing was carried out using blood. The chain recombines TRBV10-3 with TRBJ2-3; D uncertain. The CDR3 region has the DNA TGTGCCATCAGTGAGCCCCGCACAGATACGCAGTATTTT. Protein product: CAISEPRTDTQYF.